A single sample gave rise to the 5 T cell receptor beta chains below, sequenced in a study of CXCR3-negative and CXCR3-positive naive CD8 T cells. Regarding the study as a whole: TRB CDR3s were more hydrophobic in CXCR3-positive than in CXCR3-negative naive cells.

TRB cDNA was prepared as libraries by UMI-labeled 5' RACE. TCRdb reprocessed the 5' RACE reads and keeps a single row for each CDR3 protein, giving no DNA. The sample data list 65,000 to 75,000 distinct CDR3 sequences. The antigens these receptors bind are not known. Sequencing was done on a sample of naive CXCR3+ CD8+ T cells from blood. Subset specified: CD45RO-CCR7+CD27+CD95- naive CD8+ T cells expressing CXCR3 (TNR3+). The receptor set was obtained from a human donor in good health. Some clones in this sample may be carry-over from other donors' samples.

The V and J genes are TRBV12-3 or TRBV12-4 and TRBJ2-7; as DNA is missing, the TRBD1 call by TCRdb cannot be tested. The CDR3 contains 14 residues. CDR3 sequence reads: CASSFGTGGYEQYF.

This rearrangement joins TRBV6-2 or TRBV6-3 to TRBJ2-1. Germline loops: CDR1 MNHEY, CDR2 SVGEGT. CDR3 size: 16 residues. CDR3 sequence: CASSFRGPLAYNEQFF.

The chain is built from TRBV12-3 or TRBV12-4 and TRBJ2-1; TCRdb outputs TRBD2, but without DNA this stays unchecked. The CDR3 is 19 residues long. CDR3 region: CASSSKGLAGARSYNEQFF.

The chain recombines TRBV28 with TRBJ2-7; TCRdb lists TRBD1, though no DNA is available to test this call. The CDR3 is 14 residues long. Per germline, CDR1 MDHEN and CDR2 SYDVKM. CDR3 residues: CASALPGVYYEQYF. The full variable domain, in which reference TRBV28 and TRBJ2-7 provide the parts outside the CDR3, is DVKVTQSSRYLVKRTGEKVFLECVQDMDHENMFWYRQDPGLGLRLIYFSYDVKMKEKGDIPEGYSVSREKKERFSLILESASTNQTSMYLCASALPGVYYEQYFGPGTRLTVT.

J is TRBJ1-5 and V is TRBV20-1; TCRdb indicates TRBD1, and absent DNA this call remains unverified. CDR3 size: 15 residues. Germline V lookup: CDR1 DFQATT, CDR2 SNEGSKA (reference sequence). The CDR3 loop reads CSARDFRGGDAPQHF.